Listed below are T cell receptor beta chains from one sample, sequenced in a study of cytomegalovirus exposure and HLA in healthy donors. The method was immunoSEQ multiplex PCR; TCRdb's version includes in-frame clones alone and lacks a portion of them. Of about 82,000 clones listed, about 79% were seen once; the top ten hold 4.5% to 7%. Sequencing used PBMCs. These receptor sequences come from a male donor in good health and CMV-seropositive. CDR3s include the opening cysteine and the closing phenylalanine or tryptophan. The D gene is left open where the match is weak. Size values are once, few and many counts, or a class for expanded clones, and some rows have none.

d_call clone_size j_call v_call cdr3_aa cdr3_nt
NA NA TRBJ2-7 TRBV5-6 CASSLPPGPGRF TGTGCCAGCAGCTTGCCGCCCGGGCCAGGGAGGTTC
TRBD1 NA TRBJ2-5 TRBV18 CASSPRQGEQETQYF TGTGCCAGCTCACCGAGACAGGGGGAACAAGAGACCCAGTACTTC
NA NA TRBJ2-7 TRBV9 CASSPRSSGLYEQYF TGTGCCAGCAGCCCCCGTAGTAGCGGCCTCTACGAGCAGTACTTC
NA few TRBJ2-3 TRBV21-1 CASSKDGSGQRETDTQYF TGTGCCAGCAGCAAAGACGGGTCGGGACAGAGAGAAACAGATACGCAGTATTTT
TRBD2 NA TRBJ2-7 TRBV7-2 CATRLAGGPTYEQYF TGTGCCACCAGACTAGCGGGAGGCCCCACCTACGAGCAGTACTTC
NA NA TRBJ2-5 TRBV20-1 CSASQRETQYF TGCAGTGCTAGTCAGCGGGAGACCCAGTACTTC
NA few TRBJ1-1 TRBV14 CASSQIRGGTEAFF TGTGCCAGCAGCCAAATCAGGGGCGGCACTGAAGCTTTCTTT
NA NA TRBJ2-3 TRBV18 CASSPPKIGAPTDTQYF TGTGCCAGCTCACCACCAAAAATTGGGGCCCCCACAGATACGCAGTATTTT
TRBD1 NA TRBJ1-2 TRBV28 CASGLDRGLDGYTF TGTGCCAGCGGACTGGACAGGGGGCTTGATGGCTACACCTTC
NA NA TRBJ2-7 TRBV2 CASSPNYEQYF TGTGCCAGCAGTCCCAATTACGAGCAGTACTTC
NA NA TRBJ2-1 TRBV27 CASSLTWEPYNEQFF TGTGCCAGCAGTTTAACGTGGGAGCCCTACAATGAGCAGTTCTTC
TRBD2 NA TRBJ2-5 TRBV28 CASGGAQYF TGTGCCAGCGGGGGGGCCCAGTACTTC
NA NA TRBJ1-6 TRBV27 CASRSYHEDSPLHF TGTGCCAGCAGGAGCTACCACGAGGATTCACCCCTCCACTTT
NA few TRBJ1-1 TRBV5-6 CASSLAGQLYTEAFF TGTGCCAGCAGCTTGGCCGGACAGTTGTACACTGAAGCTTTCTTT
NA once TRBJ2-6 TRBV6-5 CASSYQVPGANVLTF TGTGCCAGCAGTTACCAGGTGCCTGGGGCCAACGTCCTGACTTTC
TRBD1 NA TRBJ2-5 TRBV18 CASSRGQTQETQYF TGTGCCAGCTCAAGGGGACAGACACAAGAGACCCAGTACTTC
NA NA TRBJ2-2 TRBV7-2 CASSPGQNTGELFF TGTGCCAGCAGTCCGGGACAGAACACCGGGGAGCTGTTTTTT
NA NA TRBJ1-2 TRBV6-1 CANTGMGGYTF TGTGCCAATACAGGGATGGGTGGCTACACCTTC
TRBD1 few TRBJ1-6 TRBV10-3 CAINRDRGDSPLHF TGTGCCATCAATCGAGACAGGGGAGATTCACCCCTCCACTTT
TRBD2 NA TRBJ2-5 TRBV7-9 CASSLSRGGGETQYF TGTGCCAGCAGCTTATCGCGGGGGGGAGGAGAGACCCAGTACTTC
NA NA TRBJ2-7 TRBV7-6 CASSLVRVKSREQYF TGTGCCAGCAGCTTAGTCAGGGTAAAAAGCCGCGAGCAGTACTTC
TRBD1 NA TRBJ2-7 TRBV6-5 CASRPTGEYYEQYF TGTGCCAGCAGGCCGACAGGGGAATACTACGAGCAGTACTTC
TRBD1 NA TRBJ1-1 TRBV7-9 CASSSDRVQAFF TGTGCCAGCAGCTCAGACAGGGTCCAGGCTTTCTTT
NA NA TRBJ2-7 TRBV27 CSSKIAAYEQYF TGTTCCAGCAAGATAGCGGCCTACGAGCAGTACTTC
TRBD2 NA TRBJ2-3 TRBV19 CASSWGGDTQYF TGTGCCAGTAGTTGGGGGGGGGATACGCAGTATTTT
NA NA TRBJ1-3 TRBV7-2 CASSTPSSGNTIYF TGTGCCAGCAGCACGCCGAGCTCTGGAAACACCATATATTTT
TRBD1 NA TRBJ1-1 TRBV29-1 CSVLTGNHTEAFF TGCAGCGTCCTGACAGGGAATCACACTGAAGCTTTCTTT
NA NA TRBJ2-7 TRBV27 CASSLRGAYEQYF TGTGCCAGCAGCCTGCGGGGAGCCTACGAGCAGTACTTC
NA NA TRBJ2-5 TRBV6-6 CASRGEETQYF TGTGCCAGCAGGGGCGAAGAGACCCAGTACTTC
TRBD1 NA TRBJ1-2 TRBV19 CASTLMYTGDYGYTF TGTGCCAGTACCCTGATGTATACAGGGGACTATGGCTACACCTTC
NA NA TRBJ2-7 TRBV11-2 CASSLEGRENDEQYF TGTGCCAGCAGCTTAGAGGGCAGGGAAAACGACGAGCAGTACTTC
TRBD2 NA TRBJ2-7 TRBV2 CASNPGLAREQYF TGTGCCAGCAACCCGGGACTAGCTCGCGAGCAGTACTTC
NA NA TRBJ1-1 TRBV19 CASSKTGNTEAFF TGTGCCAGTAGTAAGACAGGGAACACTGAAGCTTTCTTT
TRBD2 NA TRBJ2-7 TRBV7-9 CAGSLAGPTYEQYF TGTGCCGGCAGCTTAGCGGGGCCAACCTACGAGCAGTACTTC
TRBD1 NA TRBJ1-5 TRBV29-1 CSVVAGQGASEPQHF TGCAGCGTTGTAGCGGGACAGGGGGCCTCTGAGCCCCAGCATTTT
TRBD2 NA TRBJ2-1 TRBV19 CASRITSGEVRTRTFF TGTGCCAGTAGAATTACTAGCGGTGAAGTTCGTACCCGTACGTTCTTC
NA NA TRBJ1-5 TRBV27 CASTDPGLHQPQHF TGTGCCAGCACTGATCCAGGGCTACATCAGCCCCAGCATTTT
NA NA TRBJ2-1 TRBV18 CASSQAEYNEQFF TGTGCCAGCTCACAGGCGGAGTACAATGAGCAGTTCTTC
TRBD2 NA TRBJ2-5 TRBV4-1 CASSQVLAGPKETQYF TGCGCCAGCAGCCAAGTTCTAGCGGGCCCTAAAGAGACCCAGTACTTC